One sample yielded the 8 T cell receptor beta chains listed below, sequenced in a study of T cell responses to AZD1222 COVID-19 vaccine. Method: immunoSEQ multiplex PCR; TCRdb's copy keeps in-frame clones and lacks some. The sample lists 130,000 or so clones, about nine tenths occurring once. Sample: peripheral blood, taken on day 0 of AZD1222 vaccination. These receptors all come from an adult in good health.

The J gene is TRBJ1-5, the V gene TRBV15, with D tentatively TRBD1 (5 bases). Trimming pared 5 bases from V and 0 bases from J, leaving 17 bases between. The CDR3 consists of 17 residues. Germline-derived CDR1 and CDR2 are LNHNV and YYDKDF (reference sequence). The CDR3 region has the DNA TGTGCCACCAGCCCAATGGGGGGACCAACTAGCAATCAGCCCCAGCATTTT. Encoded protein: CATSPMGGPTSNQPQHF.

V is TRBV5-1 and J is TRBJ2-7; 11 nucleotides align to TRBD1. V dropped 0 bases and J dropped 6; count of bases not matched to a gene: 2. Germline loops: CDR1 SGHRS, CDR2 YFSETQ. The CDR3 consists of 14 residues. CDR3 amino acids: CASSLAGTGGEQYF. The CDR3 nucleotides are TGCGCCAGCAGCTTGGCAGGGACAGGGGGCGAGCAGTACTTC.

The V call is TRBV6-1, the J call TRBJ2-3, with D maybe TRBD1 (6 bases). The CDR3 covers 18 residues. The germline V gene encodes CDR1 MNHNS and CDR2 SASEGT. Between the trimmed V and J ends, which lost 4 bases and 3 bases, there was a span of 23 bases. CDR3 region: CASSALRGAELGTDTQYF. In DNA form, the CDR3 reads TGTGCCAGCAGTGCACTCAGGGGAGCGGAGTTGGGGACAGATACGCAGTATTTT.

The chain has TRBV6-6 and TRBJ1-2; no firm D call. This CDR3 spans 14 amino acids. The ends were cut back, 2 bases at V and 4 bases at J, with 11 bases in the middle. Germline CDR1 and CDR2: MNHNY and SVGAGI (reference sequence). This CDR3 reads CASSYTKDGYGYTF. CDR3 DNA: TGTGCCAGCAGTTACACTAAGGACGGCTATGGCTACACCTTC.

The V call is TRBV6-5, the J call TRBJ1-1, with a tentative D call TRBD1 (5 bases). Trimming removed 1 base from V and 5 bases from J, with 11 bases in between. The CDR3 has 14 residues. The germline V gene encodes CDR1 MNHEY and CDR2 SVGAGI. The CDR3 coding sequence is TGTGCCAGCAGTTACTGGGCAGGGTATACTGAAGCTTTCTTT. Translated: CASSYWAGYTEAFF.

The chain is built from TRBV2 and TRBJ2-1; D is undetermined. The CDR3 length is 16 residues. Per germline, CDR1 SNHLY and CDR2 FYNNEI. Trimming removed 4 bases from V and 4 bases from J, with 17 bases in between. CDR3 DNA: TGTGCCAGCAGTGTGGACGCACCAAGGCCTTACAATGAGCAGTTCTTC. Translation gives CASSVDAPRPYNEQFF.

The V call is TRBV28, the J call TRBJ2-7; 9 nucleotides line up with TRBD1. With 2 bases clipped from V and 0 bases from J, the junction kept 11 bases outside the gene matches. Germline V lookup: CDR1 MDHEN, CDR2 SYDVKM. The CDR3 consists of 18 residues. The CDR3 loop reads CASSLHYPGTGNSYEQYF. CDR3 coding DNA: TGTGCCAGCAGTTTACACTACCCAGGGACAGGGAACTCCTACGAGCAGTACTTC.

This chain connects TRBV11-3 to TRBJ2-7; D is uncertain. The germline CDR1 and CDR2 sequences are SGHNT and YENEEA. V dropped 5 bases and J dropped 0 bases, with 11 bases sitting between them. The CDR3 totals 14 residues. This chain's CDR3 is CASSPPGPSYEQYF. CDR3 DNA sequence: TGTGCCAGCAGCCCCCCCGGCCCCTCCTACGAGCAGTACTTC.